A single sample gave rise to the 15 T cell receptor beta chains below, sequenced in a study of CD8+ T cells in alopecia areata. RNA, once extracted, was reverse transcribed into cDNA for use as the sequencing template. TCRdb keeps only in-frame clones here, not all; method: immunoSEQ multiplex PCR. The sample was found to contain about 9,000 clones, and every one recurs. Scientists pooled cutaneous lymph node cells and sorted them on CD4, CD8alpha, NKG2D, NKG2ACE and other markers. Sequenced: CD8+ T cells sorted from a lymph node. Source of these receptors: a C3H/HeJ mouse with alopecia areata. The MHC haplotype of the strain is H2-k.

By share, this clone ranks as medium-sized. Gene labels here are mouse ones. Read coverage stops 3 residues before the CDR3 terminus; the germline J gene supplies the remainder. The chain carries TRBV16 and TRBJ1-6; the D gene is possibly TRBD1 (5 bases). TRBJ1-6 has ORF status, its function being uncertain. The CDR3 is made up of 12 amino acids. Trimming took 9 bases from V and 3 from J, leaving 6 bases between them. CDR1 is SGHSA and CDR2 is FRNQAP in the germline V gene. The CDR3 loop reads CARGDYNSPLYF. CDR3 DNA (partial): TGTGCAAGAGGGGACTATAATTCGCCC.

This clone was seen ten or more times. Germline and genes here are mouse. The read ends 4 residues before the CDR3 terminus; that terminus is restored from the germline J gene. This rearrangement joins TRBV19 to TRBJ2-4, with unresolved D. CDR1 and CDR2 from the germline V gene are FNHDT and SITEND (reference sequence). V dropped 4 bases and J dropped 0 bases, with 9 bases sitting between them. CDR3 size: 14 residues. The DNA read from the CDR3 is TGTGCCAGCAGTCTCGACATTAGTCAAAAC. This codes for CASSLDISQN. The whole CDR3 protein is CASSLDISQNTLYF.

In this sample, this clone turned up a few times. All gene names here are mouse names. The CDR3 reads CASSQAGNYAEQFF. CDR3 bases read: TGTGCCAGCAGCCAAGCTGGGAACTATGCT. The chain is built from TRBV2 and TRBJ2-1, with a tentative D call TRBD2 (5 bases). With the read ending 4 residues before the CDR3 end, the germline J gene is used to fill in that end. CDR1 is LGHNA and CDR2 is YSYQKL in the germline V gene. The CDR3 consists of 14 residues. V was cut by 1 base and J by 1 base, with 5 bases left in between.

In this sample, this clone turned up many times. The genes and germline here are from mouse. The read is 4 residues too short to cover the CDR3 end, so that end is filled in from the germline J gene. The genes are TRBV19 and TRBJ2-7; 7 bases map to TRBD2. The V gene's germline CDR1 is FNHDT and CDR2 SITEND (reference sequence). This CDR3 is 12 amino acids long. The CDR3 loop is CASSITGDEQYF. Partial CDR3 DNA: TGTGCCAGCAGTATAACTGGGGAT.

Ten or more counts support this clone. The genes are named according to mouse. The missing CDR3 end, 4 residues past where the read stops, is filled in from the germline J gene. V and J are TRBV31 and TRBJ1-1, with D unclear. The CDR3 runs to 11 residues. The germline V gene has CDR1 GKSSPN and CDR2 SITVG. Trimming pared 4 bases from V and 0 bases from J, leaving 3 bases between. The CDR3 DNA, read in part, is TGTGCCTGGACAACAAACACA. Translated: CAWTTNT. The whole CDR3 region reads CAWTTNTEVFF.

This clone was seen ten or more times. Each gene name is a mouse one. The observed sequence ends 4 residues before the CDR3 terminus, with the missing tail filled in from the germline J gene. The rearrangement joins TRBV13-2 to TRBJ2-7; 10 bases agree with TRBD2. The CDR3 runs 15 residues. The V and J ends lost 1 base and 3 bases, in that order; junction bases with no gene match: 4. Germline V gene data show CDR1 as NNHNN and CDR2 as SYGAGS (reference sequence). This chain's CDR3 is CASGDPGGAHYEQYF. The CDR3 bases that were read are TGTGCCAGCGGTGATCCTGGGGGGGCGCACTAT.

This clone was recorded many times. Gene labels here are mouse ones. The read finishes 4 residues shy of the CDR3 end, and the germline J gene is used to complete it. The chain employs TRBV13-3 and TRBJ2-1, with a tentative D call TRBD2 (6 bases). CDR1 and CDR2 (germline): NNHDY, SYVADS. CDR3 size: 14 residues. Trimming pared 2 bases from V and 1 base from J, leaving 7 bases between. The part of the CDR3 DNA that was read is TGTGCCAGCAGTGAGTGGGGGAACTATGCT. As protein: CASSEWGNYA. The full CDR3 sequence reads CASSEWGNYAEQFF.

On this clone itself: The gene names given are mouse names. The read terminates 4 residues before the CDR3 end, so the remaining end is supplied by the germline J gene. The V call is TRBV19, the J call TRBJ2-4, with 7 nucleotides matching TRBD2. Germline loops: CDR1 FNHDT, CDR2 SITEND (reference sequence). The CDR3 has 14 amino acids. CDR3 DNA (partial): TGTGCCAGCAGTATCATCCCTGGGGGAAAC. Its protein is CASSIIPGGN. The entire CDR3 is CASSIIPGGNTLYF.

This clone was seen ten or more times. Mouse germline and gene names are used. The read ends 4 residues early relative to the CDR3; the germline J gene fills the gap. The chain is built from TRBV1 and TRBJ1-1; 11 bases map to TRBD1. This CDR3 contains 18 residues. V dropped 0 bases and J dropped 0; count of bases not matched to a gene: 6. From germline, CDR1 is NSQYPW and CDR2 LRSPGD (reference sequence). CDR3: CTCSADPGQGGANTEVFF. CDR3 DNA, as far as it was read: TGCACCTGCAGTGCAGATCCGGGACAGGGGGGTGCAAACACA. The variable domain in full, with the rest retrieved from reference TRBV1 and TRBJ1-1, is VTLLEQNPRWRLVPRGQAVNLRCILKNSQYPWMSWYQQDLQKQLQWLFTLRSPGDKEVKSLPGADYLATRVTDTELRLQVANMSQGRTLYCTCSADPGQGGANTEVFFGKGTRLTVV.

This clone was detected ten times or more. The genes are named according to mouse. The CDR3 is cut off 3 residues early in the read; its end comes from the germline J gene. The gene calls are TRBV14 and TRBJ1-6; the match to TRBD1 covers 10 bases. TRBJ1-6 is given ORF status, its function remaining uncertain. This CDR3 is built from 16 residues. The germline V gene encodes CDR1 SGHDT and CDR2 FRDEAV. The trim removed 0 bases at V and 8 bases at J, leaving 5 bases unmatched. Incomplete CDR3 DNA: TGTGCCAGCAGTTTCTGGGGACAGGGGAGGGATTCGCCC. Amino acids: CASSFWGQGRDSP. The whole CDR3 region reads CASSFWGQGRDSPLYF.

This clone has a count of ten or more. Gene names are mouse gene names. Read coverage stops 4 residues before the CDR3 terminus; the germline J gene supplies the remainder. V gene TRBV13-3 combines with J gene TRBJ2-1, with D possibly TRBD1 on 6 matching bases. Trimming pared 1 base from V and 5 bases from J, leaving 7 bases between. CDR1 is NNHDY, CDR2 SYVADS, per germline. This CDR3 has 13 residues. This chain's CDR3 is CASSDPGDAEQFF. The part of the CDR3 DNA that was read is TGTGCCAGCAGTGATCCAGGGGATGCT.

As to this clone: The genes are named according to mouse. The read is 4 residues too short to cover the CDR3 end, so that end is filled in from the germline J gene. The rearrangement uses TRBV31 and TRBJ1-2, with D unresolved. Germline CDR1 reads GKSSPN; CDR2 reads SITVG. The CDR3 loop spans 14 amino acids. V lost 0 bases to trimming and J lost 0 bases, with 8 bases between them. CDR3 DNA (partial): TGTGCCTGGAGTCTACGGCAGGCAAACTCC. It codes for CAWSLRQANS. In full, the CDR3 is CAWSLRQANSDYTF.

This clone was observed a few times. Genes and germline come from the mouse. The CDR3 protein is CASGDALGRDTQYF. CDR3 DNA (partial): TGTGCCAGCGGTGATGCTCTGGGGCGGGAC. The chain joins TRBV13-2 to TRBJ2-5; possible D gene TRBD2, 6 bases. The CDR3 extends 4 residues past the end of the read, so its final part is completed from the germline J gene. The CDR3 has 14 residues. Germline V gene data show CDR1 as NNHNN and CDR2 as SYGAGS (reference sequence).

This clone was detected ten times or more. Gene names follow the mouse nomenclature. The read falls 4 residues short of the CDR3 end, and the missing part is taken from the germline J gene. This chain connects TRBV13-2 to TRBJ1-2, with TRBD1 matching over 8 bases. The CDR3 contains 14 residues. J was trimmed by 1 base and V by 2 bases; bases with no gene match: 1. CDR1 NNHNN and CDR2 SYGAGS come from the germline V gene (reference sequence). The CDR3 protein is CASGEDRVNSDYTF. The part of the CDR3 DNA that was read is TGTGCCAGCGGTGAGGACAGGGTAAACTCC.

In its sample, this clone was seen many times. Mouse gene names apply. The CDR3 is cut off 4 residues early in the read; its end comes from the germline J gene. The V and J genes are TRBV14 and TRBJ2-5; TRBD2 matches 10 bases. Germline loops: CDR1 SGHDT, CDR2 FRDEAV. The CDR3 covers 14 residues. CDR3 sequence reads: CASSPGLGEDTQYF. CDR3 DNA (partial): TGTGCCAGCAGCCCCGGACTGGGGGAAGAC.